Included here is one T cell receptor beta chain sequence, with context. The antigen is unknown. The PCR was carried out with 60 Vbeta primers and 13 Jbeta primers. Here immunoSEQ multiplex PCR was the method, and the copy in TCRdb shows in-frame clones only, minus some. This table holds 110,000 to 150,000 clones, over 75% found once. The data belong to a study of cytomegalovirus exposure and HLA in healthy donors. Study as a whole: The study's early data release held around 85 million unique TCRs from HLA-typed donors. General observations from the study: Most subjects' HLA-A and HLA-B alleles were reportedly predicted from TCR beta sequences. Data from an earlier analysis indicated that most TCR beta V segments were productive either about 87% or about 30% of the time. Analysis performed later found 15,000 or so TCR beta sequences associated with HLA alleles at 0.05 false discovery rate.

Per germline, CDR1 SNHLY and CDR2 FYNNEI. The CDR3 totals 11 residues. With V trimmed by 6 bases and J by 6 bases, 1 base remained unmatched. The sample was PBMCs. V is TRBV2 and J is TRBJ2-7; TRBD2 matches at 8 bases. The TCR was taken from a man between 25 and 39 years old in good health and CMV-seronegative. The CDR3 bases are TGTGCCAGCAGGGCGGGGGGCGAGCAGTACTTC. This encodes CASRAGGEQYF. The full variable domain, rest sourced from reference TRBV2 and TRBJ2-7, is EPEVTQTPSHQVTQMGQEVILRCVPISNHLYFYWYRQILGQKVEFLVSFYNNEISEKSEIFDDQFSVERPDGSNFTLKIRSTKLEDSAMYFCASRAGGEQYFGPGTRLTVT.